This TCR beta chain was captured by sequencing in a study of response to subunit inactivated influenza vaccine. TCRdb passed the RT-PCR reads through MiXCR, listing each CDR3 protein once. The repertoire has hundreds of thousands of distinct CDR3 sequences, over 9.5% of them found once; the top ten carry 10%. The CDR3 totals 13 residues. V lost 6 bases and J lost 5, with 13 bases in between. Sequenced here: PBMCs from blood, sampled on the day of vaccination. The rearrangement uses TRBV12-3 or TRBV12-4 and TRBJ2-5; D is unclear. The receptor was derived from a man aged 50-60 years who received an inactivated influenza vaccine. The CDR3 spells CASSASELETQYF. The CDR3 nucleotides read TGTGCCAGCAGCGCCTCAGAGCTGGAGACCCAGTACTTC.